The present TCR beta chain was sequenced within a study of blood T cell repertoires in COVID-19. Method: immunoSEQ multiplex PCR; TCRdb's copy keeps in-frame clones and lacks some. Of 48,000 or so clones detected, approximately 90% appear once; the ten largest clones hold about 2.8%. The CDR3 totals 15 residues. Germline CDR1 KGHSH, CDR2 LQKENI. With 1 base removed from V and 5 bases from J, the gap between germline ends came to 15 bases. The origin of this receptor is a woman over 75 with COVID-19, enrolled during active disease. Sequences were obtained from peripheral blood. This sequence joins TRBV18 and TRBJ2-7; D perhaps matches TRBD2 (6 bases). The CDR3 reads CASSPQLGGSDEQYF. In DNA form, the CDR3 reads TGTGCCAGCTCACCACAATTGGGGGGATCCGACGAGCAGTACTTC.